The sequence of this TCR beta chain was determined in a study of shared clonotypes between healthy human individuals. Study-level findings and limits: Naive CD4 clonotypes overlapped across a few donors at approximately 4.5%.

With respect to this clone: Its antigen is not identified.

CDR1 and CDR2 from the germline V gene are MNHEY and SVGAGI. There are 14 residues in the CDR3. The V gene lost 6 bases and the J gene lost 1 base, with 12 bases spanning the gap. TCRdb keeps only in-frame clones here, not all; method: immunoSEQ multiplex PCR. The repertoire includes about 2.4 million clones, 80% to 95% of them detected once, and 0.36% sits in the top ten. Input material: naive CD4+ T cells from PBMCs. As for subset: CD45RA+ positively selected. V usage is TRBV6-5 and J usage is TRBJ1-2; D possibly corresponds to TRBD1 (6 bases). The receptor was derived from a man between 18 and 35 years old in good health. Some clones in this sample may be carry-over from other donors' samples. The CDR3 loop reads CASSVQGINYGYTF. DNA of the CDR3: TGTGCCAGCAGCGTCCAGGGGATTAACTATGGCTACACCTTC.